Sequencing of this T cell receptor beta chain was carried out in a study of OX40 agonist ivuxolimab in advanced cancers. The CDR3 runs 14 residues. Germline V gene data show CDR1 as SEHNR and CDR2 as FQNEAQ (reference sequence). Trimming cost V 5 bases and J 4 bases; bases outside gene matches: 7. This clone was detected only a few times. Profiled with immunoSEQ multiplex PCR; TCRdb holds only in-frame clones, not every one. The sample records fewer than 70,000 clones, roughly 84% being singletons. The V gene is TRBV7-9, the J gene TRBJ2-7; 8 nucleotides agree with TRBD1. The material sequenced was CD4+ or CD8+ T cells sorted from blood, taken in a trial of the OX40 agonist ivuxolimab. The sequence was obtained from an adult with an advanced solid tumor such as melanoma, head and neck, liver or kidney cancer. Here the CDR3 reads CASSPGTGGYEQYF. DNA for the CDR3: TGTGCCAGCAGCCCCGGTACAGGGGGATACGAGCAGTACTTC.